One and the same sample provided the 4 T cell receptor beta chains below, sequenced in a study of T cell changes during pregnancy in multiple sclerosis. The protocol was immunoSEQ multiplex PCR, while the TCRdb copy is restricted to in-frame clones and leaves out a portion. The sample shows under 65,000 clones, about 94% of them seen only once. The sequences come from CD8+ T cells from peripheral blood mononuclear cells, collected after pregnancy. The source of these receptors is a female donor with multiple sclerosis, enrolled in a pregnancy study.

The chain has TRBV13 and TRBJ2-2; 7 bases align to TRBD2. The V gene end was trimmed by 0 bases and the J gene end by 6 bases; junction bases not matched to a gene: 1. This CDR3 comprises 14 residues. Germline loops: CDR1 PRHDT, CDR2 FYEKMQ (reference sequence). The CDR3 sequence is CASSLGSGPGELFF. The CDR3, as DNA: TGTGCCAGCAGCTTAGGTAGCGGGCCCGGGGAGCTGTTTTTT.

V gene TRBV7-9 combines with J gene TRBJ2-2, with 10 bases identical to TRBD2. Germline trimming cut 6 bases from V and 6 bases from J; bases unmatched to any gene: 7. The germline CDR1 and CDR2 sequences are SEHNR and FQNEAQ (reference sequence). This CDR3 is built from 15 residues. The CDR3 region is CASRPPSGSAGELFF. CDR3 nucleotides: TGTGCCAGCAGACCCCCTAGCGGGAGTGCCGGGGAGCTGTTTTTT.

V usage is TRBV5-6 and J usage is TRBJ2-5; 13 nucleotides line up with TRBD2. J was trimmed by 4 bases and V by 3 bases; bases with no gene match: 3. This CDR3 is 15 amino acids long. Per the germline V gene, CDR1 is SGHDT and CDR2 is YYEEEE. CDR3 DNA sequence: TGTGCCAGCAGCTCAGGGACTAGCGGGATAGAGACCCAGTACTTC. Translation gives CASSSGTSGIETQYF.

V is TRBV6-5 and J is TRBJ2-1, with D tentatively TRBD1 (5 bases). CDR1 and CDR2 from the germline V gene are MNHEY and SVGAGI. The CDR3 is made up of 13 amino acids. Trimming pared 6 bases from V and 9 bases from J, leaving 15 bases between. The CDR3: CASSLRAWAEQFF. The CDR3 coding sequence is TGTGCCAGCAGCCTCAGGGCCTGGGCTGAGCAGTTCTTC.